One and the same sample provided the 22 T cell receptor beta chains below, sequenced in a study of blood T cell repertoires in COVID-19. Profiled with immunoSEQ multiplex PCR; TCRdb holds only in-frame clones, not every one. The data contain approximately 200,000 clones, roughly 79% of them singletons. Sequences were obtained from peripheral blood. All receptors come from a man in his sixties with active or convalescent COVID-19.

The V call is TRBV18, the J call TRBJ1-2, with D tentatively TRBD1 (5 bases). Germline CDR1 is KGHSH and CDR2 is LQKENI. The length of the CDR3 is 15 residues. V lost 2 bases and J 5 bases, leaving 15 bases between the germline ends. The chain's CDR3 is CASSPWGDPFYGYTF. CDR3 sequence (DNA): TGTGCCAGCTCACCATGGGGGGACCCATTTTATGGCTACACCTTC. The full variable domain, with the rest looked up from reference TRBV18 and TRBJ1-2, is NAGVMQNPRHLVRRRGQEARLRCSPMKGHSHVYWYRQLPEEGLKFMVYLQKENIIDESGMPKERFSAEFPKEGPSILRIQQVVRGDSAAYFCASSPWGDPFYGYTFGSGTRLTVV.

The genes are TRBV11-2 and TRBJ2-7, with D possibly matching TRBD1 (6 bases). This CDR3 comprises 16 residues. Trimming left V 2 bases short and J 3 bases short, with 17 bases between. Per germline, CDR1 SGHAT and CDR2 FQNNGV. The CDR3 coding sequence is TGTGCCAGCAGCTTATCGGTGGGGACACGAGACTACGAGCAGTACTTC. As protein: CASSLSVGTRDYEQYF.

The CDR3: CASSLKREGWFGELFF. CDR3 sequence (DNA): TGTGCCAGCAGCTTGAAGCGGGAGGGCTGGTTCGGGGAGCTGTTTTTT. This chain connects TRBV5-6 to TRBJ2-2; 10 bases align to TRBD2. With 1 base clipped from V and 7 bases from J, the junction kept 7 bases outside the gene matches. This CDR3 contains 16 residues. Germline V gene data show CDR1 as SGHDT and CDR2 as YYEEEE.

The chain couples TRBV29-1 to TRBJ2-3; TRBD1 agrees at 9 bases. CDR3 length: 15 residues. Germline-derived CDR1 and CDR2 are SQVTM and ANQGSEA. V lost 6 bases and J lost 0; bases outside the gene matches: 7. CDR3 coding DNA: TGCAGCGTCCGTCCGGGACAGGGAAGCACAGATACGCAGTATTTT. Amino acids: CSVRPGQGSTDTQYF.

V and J are TRBV7-9 and TRBJ2-5; 8 bases agree with TRBD1. This CDR3 is built from 14 residues. Unmatched junction bases numbered 6, after V lost 4 bases and J lost 5 bases. Per the germline V gene, CDR1 is SEHNR and CDR2 is FQNEAQ (reference sequence). CDR3 sequence (DNA): TGTGCCAGCAGCTCACAGGGGGATCGGGAGACCCAGTACTTC. Encoded protein: CASSSQGDRETQYF.

The CDR3 nucleotides are TGTGCCAGCAGCCATTCCAGGACAGGGGCGAGAGAGACCCAGTACTTC. This translates into CASSHSRTGARETQYF. The chain uses TRBV4-2 and TRBJ2-5, with 9 bases lining up with TRBD1. The CDR3 length is 16 residues. Looked up from germline, CDR1 is LGHNA and CDR2 is YNFKEQ. V lost 3 bases and J lost 4; bases outside the gene matches: 9.

This chain links TRBV28 with TRBJ2-7; D is possibly TRBD2 (6 bases). In germline, CDR1 is MDHEN, CDR2 SYDVKM. Trimming shortened V by 3 bases and J by 4 bases, and 16 bases separated the two germline ends. CDR3 length: 15 residues. CDR3 coding DNA: TGTGCCAGCAGTTTGTATCGGGGAGGCGGGTACGAGCAGTACTTC. The encoded protein is CASSLYRGGGYEQYF.

J is TRBJ2-3 and V is TRBV10-3; TRBD1 matches 7 bases. Germline values: CDR1 ENHRY, CDR2 SYGVKD. The CDR3 runs 14 residues. V lost 7 bases to trimming and J lost 4 bases; unmatched junction nucleotides: 8. The CDR3 protein is CAITPGTASDTQYF. In DNA form, the CDR3 reads TGTGCCATCACCCCCGGGACAGCGTCAGATACGCAGTATTTT.

The gene calls are TRBV10-3 and TRBJ2-3, with 12 bases fitting TRBD2. The CDR3 covers 20 residues. The V gene end was trimmed by 6 bases and the J gene end by 2 bases; junction bases not matched to a gene: 18. The V gene's germline CDR1 is ENHRY and CDR2 SYGVKD. The CDR3 DNA is TGTGCCATCAGGACCTCATCCGGGACTAGCGGGCCGGAACACACAGATACGCAGTATTTT. It codes for CAIRTSSGTSGPEHTDTQYF.

This chain connects TRBV4-1 to TRBJ2-1, with TRBD2 matching 11 bases. V lost 0 bases, J lost 8 bases, and 15 bases stayed unmatched. This CDR3 is 19 amino acids long. CDR1 is MGHRA, CDR2 YSYEKL, per germline. The CDR3 sequence is CASSQEASGRYHGTDEQFF. CDR3 nucleotide sequence: TGCGCCAGCAGCCAAGAAGCTAGCGGGAGGTATCATGGAACGGATGAGCAGTTCTTC.

This clone was counted a few times. The rearrangement joins TRBV2 to TRBJ2-3; 10 bases align to TRBD2. Germline CDR1 SNHLY, CDR2 FYNNEI. V was pared by 4 bases and J by 4 bases, with 2 bases of the junction left unmatched. The CDR3 runs 14 residues. The CDR3 DNA reads as TGTGCCAGCAGTGGTCTAGCGGGAGCAGATACGCAGTATTTT. It encodes CASSGLAGADTQYF.

This clone was observed once. The rearrangement uses TRBV18 and TRBJ1-1; D might be TRBD1 (5 bases). V shed 3 bases and J shed 11 bases, with 19 bases lying between them. Germline V lookup: CDR1 KGHSH, CDR2 LQKENI. This CDR3 region has 14 residues. The CDR3 DNA reads as TGTGCCAGCTCACCCCCGGGACTGACTTTACGTGCTTTCTTT. This encodes CASSPPGLTLRAFF.

V usage is TRBV5-1 and J usage is TRBJ2-2, with TRBD1 matching 8 bases. Germline V gene lookup returns CDR1 SGHRS and CDR2 YFSETQ. The length of the CDR3 is 15 residues. Trimming at V came to 6 bases and at J to 5 bases, leaving 9 bases not matched to a gene. This CDR3 is CASNSGQGKTGELFF. CDR3 nucleotides: TGCGCCAGCAACTCCGGACAGGGAAAAACCGGGGAGCTGTTTTTT.

This clone was counted between two and nine times. This chain links TRBV6-2 or TRBV6-3 with TRBJ1-1; D uncertain. The V and J ends lost 4 bases and 1 base respectively, with 7 bases between them. The CDR3 extends over 13 amino acids. CDR1 is MNHEY, CDR2 SVGEGT, per germline. CDR3 in DNA: TGTGCCAGCAGTTCCCCCAGGAACACTGAAGCTTTCTTT. This translates into CASSSPRNTEAFF.

This clone has just a few counts. The chain recombines TRBV28 with TRBJ2-3; 8 nucleotides line up with TRBD1. CDR1 is MDHEN and CDR2 is SYDVKM in the germline V gene. V was clipped by 2 bases and J by 6 bases; unmatched bases: 13. The CDR3 is 17 residues long. DNA of the CDR3: TGTGCCAGCAGTTTAACTCAGGGGGCCGGCGTAAGGGATACGCAGTATTTT. It yields the protein CASSLTQGAGVRDTQYF.

This chain uses TRBV18 with TRBJ2-5; no reliable D call. Germline V gene sequence: CDR1 KGHSH, CDR2 LQKENI. V was cut by 5 bases and J by 3 bases, with 19 bases left in between. The CDR3 sequence is 16 residues long. The CDR3 DNA follows: TGTGCCAGCTCATCGCCTCTTGGCCACAAAGAAGAGACCCAGTACTTC. Its translation: CASSSPLGHKEETQYF.

The chain recombines TRBV7-3 with TRBJ2-1; TRBD2 agrees at 8 bases. V was pared by 4 bases and J by 6 bases, with 11 bases of the junction left unmatched. The CDR3 loop spans 16 amino acids. CDR1 and CDR2 (germline): SGHTA, FQGTGA. The CDR3 coding sequence is TGTGCCAGCAGCTGGGGGCCTCTAGCGGGTTTCAATGAGCAGTTCTTC. This codes for CASSWGPLAGFNEQFF.

The CDR3 coding sequence is TGTGCCAGCACCCCCCCCGGGAGGGCCGGAGAGACCCAGTACTTC. Its translation is CASTPPGRAGETQYF. This chain connects TRBV28 to TRBJ2-5, with TRBD2 identical over 8 bases. This CDR3 spans 15 amino acids. V dropped 7 bases and J dropped 4; count of bases not matched to a gene: 11. Germline CDR1 and CDR2: MDHEN and SYDVKM.

The chain carries TRBV7-9 and TRBJ2-6; D might be TRBD2 (5 bases). The CDR3 extends over 18 amino acids. V was cut by 1 base and J by 6 bases, with 19 bases left in between. Germline V gene sequence: CDR1 SEHNR, CDR2 FQNEAQ (reference sequence). CDR3 in DNA: TGTGCCAGCAGCTTAGGTTTCTGGTGGGAGAGAACGGCCAACGTCCTGACTTTC. Translating it yields CASSLGFWWERTANVLTF. Drawing the rest from reference TRBV7-9 and TRBJ2-6, the complete variable domain is DTGVSQNPRHKITKRGQNVTFRCDPISEHNRLYWYRQTLGQGPEFLTYFQNEAQLEKSRLLSDRFSAERPKGSFSTLEIQRTEQGDSAMYLCASSLGFWWERTANVLTFGAGSRLTVL.

The J gene is TRBJ1-5, the V gene TRBV28; 10 bases fit TRBD1. Germline CDR1 MDHEN, CDR2 SYDVKM. The J segment lost 4 bases and the V segment lost 3 bases, leaving 6 bases of the junction unmatched. The CDR3 loop spans 16 amino acids. The CDR3 nucleotides are TGTGCCAGCAGTTTTTACGGACAGGGGGAGAATCAGCCCCAGCATTTT. This encodes CASSFYGQGENQPQHF.

The rearrangement links TRBV2 to TRBJ1-6, with a possible D match to TRBD1 (5 bases). This CDR3 is 14 amino acids long. V dropped 3 bases and J dropped 10 bases, with 13 bases sitting between them. Germline CDR1 is SNHLY and CDR2 is FYNNEI. The CDR3 sequence is CASSEWRGGSPLHF. The CDR3 DNA is TGTGCCAGCAGTGAGTGGCGGGGCGGATCACCCCTCCACTTT.

The rearrangement joins TRBV11-2 to TRBJ2-2, with D possibly being TRBD2 (6 bases). This CDR3 is 15 amino acids long. The V gene lost 0 bases and the J gene lost 10 bases, with 15 bases spanning the gap. Germline V gene sequence: CDR1 SGHAT, CDR2 FQNNGV. CDR3 coding DNA: TGTGCCAGCAGCTTAGAGGGGCTAGCGAGCGAGGAGCTGTTTTTT. Its protein is CASSLEGLASEELFF.